The present T cell receptor (beta chain) was sequenced within a study of cytomegalovirus exposure and HLA in healthy donors. Germline V gene data show CDR1 as SGHVS and CDR2 as FNYEAQ. Trimming removed 1 base at V and 3 bases at J, with 6 bases between. The CDR3 consists of 14 residues. Study conclusions and caveats: Another analysis was done later, and it associated around 16,000 TCR beta sequences with HLA alleles at 0.05 false discovery rate. The study designated 164 TCR beta chains cytomegalovirus-associated.

A multiplex PCR was run with 60 Vbeta primers and 13 Jbeta primers. Clones were sequenced by immunoSEQ multiplex PCR, and TCRdb holds only the in-frame ones, with some missing. The data contain some 98,000 clones, about three quarters of them singletons. Of note for this clone: What it binds is not known.

The V call is TRBV7-6, the J call TRBJ2-2; D uncertain. Material: PBMCs. The TCR sequence derives from a man aged 35 to 55 in good health and CMV-seronegative. CDR3 DNA: TGTGCCAGCAGCTTAGGAACAGACACCGGGGAGCTGTTTTTT. Its translation is CASSLGTDTGELFF.